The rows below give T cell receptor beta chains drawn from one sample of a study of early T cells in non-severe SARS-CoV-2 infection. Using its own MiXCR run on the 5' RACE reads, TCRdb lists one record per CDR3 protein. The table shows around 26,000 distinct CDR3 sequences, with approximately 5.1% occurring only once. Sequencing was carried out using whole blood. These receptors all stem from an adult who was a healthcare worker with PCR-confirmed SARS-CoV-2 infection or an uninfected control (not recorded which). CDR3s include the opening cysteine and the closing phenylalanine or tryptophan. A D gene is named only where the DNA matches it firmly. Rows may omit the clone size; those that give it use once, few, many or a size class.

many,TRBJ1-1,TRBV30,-,TGTGCCTGGAGACCAGGAGAAGCTTTCTTT,CAWRPGEAFF
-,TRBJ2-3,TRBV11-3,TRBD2,TGTGCCAGCAGCTTTAGCGGGGGGGCCTCAGATACGCAGTATTTT,CASSFSGGASDTQYF
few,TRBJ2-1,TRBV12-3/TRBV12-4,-,TGTGCCAGCAGGCTAGAATTCGGTGAGCAGTTCTTC,CASRLEFGEQFF
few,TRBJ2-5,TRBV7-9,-,TGTGCCAGCAGCTTAGCCCTTACGGACAGCGGGGAAGAGACCCAGTACTTC,CASSLALTDSGEETQYF
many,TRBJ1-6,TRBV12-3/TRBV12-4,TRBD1,TGTGCCAGCAGTCCCGGGACAGTGGATTATAATTCACCCCTCCACTTT,CASSPGTVDYNSPLHF
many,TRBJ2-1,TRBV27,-,TGTGCCAGCAGTTTAGACGGATACAATGAGCAGTTCTTC,CASSLDGYNEQFF
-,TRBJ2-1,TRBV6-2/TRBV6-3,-,TGTGCCAGCAGTCACCGGACCCCTGGGCGACCGAATGAGCAGTTCTTC,CASSHRTPGRPNEQFF
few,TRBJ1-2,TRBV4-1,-,TGCGCCAGCAGCCCCGGACCACTTTCTAACTATGGCTACACCTTC,CASSPGPLSNYGYTF
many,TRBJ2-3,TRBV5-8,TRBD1,TGTGCCAGCAGCGGGGACAGGGTGAGGGCAGATACGCAGTATTTT,CASSGDRVRADTQYF
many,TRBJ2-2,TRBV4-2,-,TGTGCCAGCAGCCAAGAGTACAGCACCGGGGAGCTGTTTTTT,CASSQEYSTGELFF
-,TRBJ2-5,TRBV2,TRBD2,TGTGCCAGCAGTCGGACTAGCGGGGGGTCCCAAGAGACCCAGTACTTC,CASSRTSGGSQETQYF
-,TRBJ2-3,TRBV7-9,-,TGTGCCAGCAGCCCCCTACCTGGGGCGGTGACGGCGTCAGATACGCAGTATTTT,CASSPLPGAVTASDTQYF
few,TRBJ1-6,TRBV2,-,TGTGCCAGCACCGCCGGACGGCTGGGCCGTTCACCCCTCCACTTT,CASTAGRLGRSPLHF
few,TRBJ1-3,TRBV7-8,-,TGTGCCAGCAGCTTAGCCTGGTCCGGTCCGGGAAACACCATATATTTT,CASSLAWSGPGNTIYF
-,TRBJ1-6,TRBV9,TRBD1,TGTGCCAGCAGCGGGGAGGGGGCGCGAAATTCACCCCTCCACTTT,CASSGEGARNSPLHF
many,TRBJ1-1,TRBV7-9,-,TGTGCCAGCAGCCCTTCCGGGAGCTACCGGGGAGCTTTCTTT,CASSPSGSYRGAFF
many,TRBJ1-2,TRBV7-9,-,TGTGCCAGCAGCTTAGAGTCCGGAGCTAACTATGGCTACACCTTC,CASSLESGANYGYTF
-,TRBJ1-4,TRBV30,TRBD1,TGTGCCTGGAGTACCCGGACAGGTGCGCGTGAAAAACTGTTTTTT,CAWSTRTGAREKLFF
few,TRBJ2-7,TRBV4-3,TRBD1,TGCGCCAGCAGCCAAGAACGGACAGGGGCGAGGACCTACGAGCAGTACTTC,CASSQERTGARTYEQYF
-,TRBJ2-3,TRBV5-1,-,TGCGCCAGCAGTTGGGGACTGGGCTCACTGGCAGATACGCAGTATTTT,CASSWGLGSLADTQYF
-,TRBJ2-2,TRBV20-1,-,TGCAGTGCCAGGCCCAGGAACACCGGGGAGCTGTTTTTT,CSARPRNTGELFF
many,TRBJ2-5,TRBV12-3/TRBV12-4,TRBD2,TGTGCCACCCGACTAGCGGGGACGGAGACCCAGTACTTC,CATRLAGTETQYF
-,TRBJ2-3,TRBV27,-,TGTGCCAGCAGCCGCCTTCCATCCAAATCCACAGATACGCAGTATTTT,CASSRLPSKSTDTQYF
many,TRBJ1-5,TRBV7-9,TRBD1,TGTGCCAGCAGCTTGTCAGGGGGCGTCAATCAGCCCCAGCATTTT,CASSLSGGVNQPQHF
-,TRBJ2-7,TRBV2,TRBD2,TGTGCCAGCAGCCCACATGCGGGGGGGCCTAACGAGCAGTACTTC,CASSPHAGGPNEQYF
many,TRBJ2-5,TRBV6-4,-,TGTGCCAGCAGGACCGACAGCCGGGAGACCCAGTACTTC,CASRTDSRETQYF
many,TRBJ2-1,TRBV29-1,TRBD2,TGCAGCGTTGAAGATCGGGGAGCGGGGGAGCTCAATGAGCAGTTCTTC,CSVEDRGAGELNEQFF
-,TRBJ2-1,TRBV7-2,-,TGTGCCAGCAGCGCCGGGACGACCGTCTACAATGAGCAGTTCTTC,CASSAGTTVYNEQFF
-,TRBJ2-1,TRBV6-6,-,TGTGCCAGCAGAAACACCAATGAGCAGTTCTTC,CASRNTNEQFF
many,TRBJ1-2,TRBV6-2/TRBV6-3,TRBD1,TGTGCCACCAGAAGACAGGGGGCCGGCTATGGCTACACCTTC,CATRRQGAGYGYTF
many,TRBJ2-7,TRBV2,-,TGTGCCAGCAATACCAACGACGAGCAGTACTTC,CASNTNDEQYF
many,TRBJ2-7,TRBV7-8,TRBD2,TGTGCCAGCAGCCCGATATTAGCGGGTAGCTCCTACGAGCAGTACTTC,CASSPILAGSSYEQYF